This T cell receptor beta chain originates from a study of T cell repertoires in cytomegalovirus infection (dated by TCRdb to about 2019). About the full investigation: Donor HLA type was relevant to the analysis, as public TCR beta signatures indicated carriage of CMV infection together with the matching HLA type. Results the study describes overall, beyond this receptor: In both this cohort and an independent roughly 350-donor cohort, the cumulative frequency of public TCR beta family members distinguished carriers of CMV infection plus the relevant HLA type. The ex vivo response was dominated by HLA-C-restricted CMV-specific TCR beta clonotypes, which also provided the single most frequent clonotype in two of eight donors.

Instrument on record: Illumina HiSeq 1500. The public reads were reanalyzed by TCRdb: fastp trimming at Q25, MiXCR alignment, in-frame beta chains only. Every CDR3 protein is listed once, alongside the most common genes and DNA of its rows. The sample has roughly 300,000 distinct CDR3 sequences on record, roughly 25% of them singletons. About 15% of the sample lies in the top ten. Between the V and J ends, shortened by 0 bases and 8 bases respectively, the junction contains 13 bases. The CDR3 covers 14 residues, taking in both the cysteine and the phenylalanine. Of the read, only the CDR3 DNA is kept; its 42 bases are in frame from base 1. CDR1 and CDR2, per the germline V gene, are MDHEN and SYDVKM. Points on this clonotype: Its recognized antigen is unknown. Base-call qualities are not available, and no considerably larger clone is one nucleotide away.

Sequenced sample: PBMCs. The sequence came from a human donor in good health (CMV status not recorded). Some clones in this sample may be carry-over from other donors' samples. The sequence is built from TRBV28 and TRBJ2-5; a weak D assignment points to TRBD1 (6 bases agree). In nucleotide form, the sequence is TGTGCCAGCAGTTTATGGGACAGTCAAAAAACCCAGTACTTC. Translation gives CASSLWDSQKTQYF. Reference TRBV28 and TRBJ2-5 genes cover what lies past the CDR3, so the full variable domain is DVKVTQSSRYLVKRTGEKVFLECVQDMDHENMFWYRQDPGLGLRLIYFSYDVKMKEKGDIPEGYSVSREKKERFSLILESASTNQTSMYLCASSLWDSQKTQYFGPGTRLLVL.